This is a list of T cell receptor beta chains from one sample in a study of cytomegalovirus exposure and HLA in healthy donors. Clones were sequenced by immunoSEQ multiplex PCR, and TCRdb holds only the in-frame ones, with some missing. The data hold over 150,000 clones, with about 80% observed a single time. The source material was PBMCs. Source of these receptors: a woman between 18 and 29 years old in good health and CMV-seropositive. CDR3s include the opening cysteine and the closing phenylalanine or tryptophan. D genes are given only for firm matches. The size of a clone is reported for some rows only, either as once, few or many, or as a class for expanded clones.

J gene | clone size | V gene | D gene | CDR3 DNA | CDR3 protein
TRBJ2-2 | - | TRBV6-4 | TRBD1 | TGTGCCAGCAGTGTCGGGACAGGGGGCAATATCGGGGAGCTGTTTTTT | CASSVGTGGNIGELFF
TRBJ2-7 | few | TRBV4-3 | - | TGCGCCAGCAGCCAAGAGGTAGCGGTTCCCTACGAGCAGTACTTC | CASSQEVAVPYEQYF
TRBJ1-1 | - | TRBV25-1 | - | TGTGCCAGCAGTGAAAATACAGGGATGAACACTGAAGCTTTCTTT | CASSENTGMNTEAFF
TRBJ1-1 | - | TRBV5-5 | - | TGTGCCAGCGGGCCTGGCCCAGACACTGAAGCTTTCTTT | CASGPGPDTEAFF
TRBJ1-4 | - | TRBV6-6 | TRBD1 | TGTGCCAGCAGTTCAGGGGGCCAGGAAAAACTGTTTTTT | CASSSGGQEKLFF
TRBJ1-2 | - | TRBV6-5 | TRBD1 | TGTGCCAGCAGAGTAGGGACAGCGAGTAACTATGGCTACACCTTC | CASRVGTASNYGYTF
TRBJ1-4 | - | TRBV5-5 | - | TGTGCCAGCAGCACCGACACGAATGAAAAACTGTTTTTT | CASSTDTNEKLFF
TRBJ2-5 | - | TRBV7-3 | - | TGTGCCAGCAGCCCTGCGGCAGCGCAAGAGACCCAGTACTTC | CASSPAAAQETQYF
TRBJ1-6 | few | TRBV9 | - | TGTGCCAGCAGCGTAGACAAGAATTCACCCCTCCACTTT | CASSVDKNSPLHF
TRBJ1-5 | - | TRBV27 | - | TGTGCCAGCAGTTTATCCCACGGCAGGCCACGGACCCAGCATTTT | CASSLSHGRPRTQHF
TRBJ2-2 | - | TRBV15 | - | TGTGCCACTCAGTCGGGTAGAGAGACCGGGGAGCTGTTTTTT | CATQSGRETGELFF
TRBJ1-2 | - | TRBV2 | TRBD1 | TGTGCCAGCAGTGACACATGGACAGGCTATGCTAACTATGGCTACACCTTC | CASSDTWTGYANYGYTF
TRBJ2-3 | - | TRBV9 | TRBD2 | TGTGCCAGCAGCGTAGGATCGACTGGCGGGGGGACTTTTAACACAGATACGCAGTATTTT | CASSVGSTGGGTFNTDTQYF
TRBJ1-4 | - | TRBV9 | - | TGTGCCAGCAGCCTTAACTCAGGGGTGGGCGAAAAACTGTTTTTT | CASSLNSGVGEKLFF
TRBJ1-6 | many | TRBV5-1 | TRBD1 | TGCGCCAGCAGCAGGGACAGGGACGGCGATTCACCCCTCCACTTT | CASSRDRDGDSPLHF
TRBJ2-3 | - | TRBV6-1 | - | TGTGCCAGCAGTGCCAGGGGCACAGATACGCAGTATTTT | CASSARGTDTQYF
TRBJ2-1 | - | TRBV7-9 | TRBD2 | TGTGCCAGCAGCTCAACTAGCGGGGGATCCTACAATGAGCAGTTCTTC | CASSSTSGGSYNEQFF
TRBJ2-5 | - | TRBV2 | TRBD1 | TGTGCCAGCAGTCCTCAGGGGGCCATGGGAGAGACCCAGTACTTC | CASSPQGAMGETQYF
TRBJ2-7 | - | TRBV9 | - | TGTGCCAGCAGCGTAGATGGTAGTCTCGAGCAGTACTTC | CASSVDGSLEQYF
TRBJ2-3 | - | TRBV6-1 | - | TGTGCCAGCAGACGGACAGCCCCTAGCACAGATACGCAGTATTTT | CASRRTAPSTDTQYF
TRBJ1-6 | - | TRBV5-1 | TRBD1 | TGCGCCAGCAGCTTGGATTCAGGGGGGAATTCACCCCTCCACTTT | CASSLDSGGNSPLHF
TRBJ2-1 | - | TRBV7-3 | TRBD2 | TGTGCCAGCAGCCTCTCCGCGGGGGGACCCTACAATGAGCAGTTCTTC | CASSLSAGGPYNEQFF
TRBJ1-2 | - | TRBV7-9 | - | TGTGCCAGCAGCAAAACAGGGCTAGATGGCTACACCTTC | CASSKTGLDGYTF
TRBJ2-7 | many | TRBV6-1 | - | TGTGCCAGCAGTGAAGAAGTGGGAGGTGCCTACGAGCAGTACTTC | CASSEEVGGAYEQYF
TRBJ1-2 | few | TRBV2 | TRBD1 | TGTGCCAGCACCCCTCTACTTGACAGGGTCGGCTACACCTTC | CASTPLLDRVGYTF
TRBJ1-2 | - | TRBV11-2 | TRBD1 | TGTGCCAGCAGCGACTCACAGGGGCCCCCCTATGGCTACACCTTC | CASSDSQGPPYGYTF
TRBJ2-1 | - | TRBV4-2 | - | TGTGCCAGCAGCCAAACTAGCCACAATGAGCAGTTCTTC | CASSQTSHNEQFF
TRBJ2-7 | once | TRBV7-8 | - | TGTGCCAGCAGCTTACGGGAGACCGGGAGACGCTACGAGCAGTACTTC | CASSLRETGRRYEQYF
TRBJ1-3 | - | TRBV7-8 | - | TGTGCCAGCAGCCCCTCTCTATCTGGAAACACCATATATTTT | CASSPSLSGNTIYF
TRBJ2-3 | once | TRBV5-1 | TRBD1 | TGCGCCAGCAGCTTTCCGGGACAGGGTAAACGGACAGATACGCAGTATTTT | CASSFPGQGKRTDTQYF
TRBJ1-1 | - | TRBV29-1 | - | TGCAGCGTCAAGCCTCAGGGAAACACTGAAGCTTTCTTT | CSVKPQGNTEAFF
TRBJ2-3 | - | TRBV4-1 | - | TGCGCCAGCAGCCCTACGATGGATACGCAGTATTTT | CASSPTMDTQYF
TRBJ1-2 | - | TRBV6-1 | TRBD1 | TGTGCCAGCAGTCAGGGGACAGGGGGCGGCTACACCTTC | CASSQGTGGGYTF
TRBJ1-2 | - | TRBV2 | - | TGTGCCAGCAGGAGTACAGGGAACTATGGCTACACCTTC | CASRSTGNYGYTF
TRBJ2-2 | - | TRBV9 | TRBD2 | TGTGCCAGCAGCGTAGCACTAGCGGGGGCGATGAACACCGGGGAGCTGTTTTTT | CASSVALAGAMNTGELFF
TRBJ1-5 | - | TRBV6-1 | - | TGTGCCAGCAGTGAAAGGTTAGGGAGATATAGCAATCAGCCCCAGCATTTT | CASSERLGRYSNQPQHF
TRBJ1-3 | - | TRBV7-6 | - | TGTGCCAGCAGTACCGACGGGGACTCTGGAAACACCATATATTTT | CASSTDGDSGNTIYF
TRBJ2-3 | - | TRBV5-6 | TRBD2 | TGTGCCAGCAGCAGCGGGACTGGCAGCACAGATACGCAGTATTTT | CASSSGTGSTDTQYF
TRBJ2-7 | once | TRBV9 | TRBD1 | TGTGCCAGCAGCGGCCTGGGGGACAGCCCCTACGAGCAGTACTTC | CASSGLGDSPYEQYF
TRBJ1-2 | once | TRBV19 | - | TGTGCCAGTGTGGACAGCCCTAACTATGGCTACACCTTC | CASVDSPNYGYTF
TRBJ2-2 | - | TRBV9 | - | TGTGCCAGCAGCGTAGTTATGACCGGGGAGCTGTTTTTT | CASSVVMTGELFF